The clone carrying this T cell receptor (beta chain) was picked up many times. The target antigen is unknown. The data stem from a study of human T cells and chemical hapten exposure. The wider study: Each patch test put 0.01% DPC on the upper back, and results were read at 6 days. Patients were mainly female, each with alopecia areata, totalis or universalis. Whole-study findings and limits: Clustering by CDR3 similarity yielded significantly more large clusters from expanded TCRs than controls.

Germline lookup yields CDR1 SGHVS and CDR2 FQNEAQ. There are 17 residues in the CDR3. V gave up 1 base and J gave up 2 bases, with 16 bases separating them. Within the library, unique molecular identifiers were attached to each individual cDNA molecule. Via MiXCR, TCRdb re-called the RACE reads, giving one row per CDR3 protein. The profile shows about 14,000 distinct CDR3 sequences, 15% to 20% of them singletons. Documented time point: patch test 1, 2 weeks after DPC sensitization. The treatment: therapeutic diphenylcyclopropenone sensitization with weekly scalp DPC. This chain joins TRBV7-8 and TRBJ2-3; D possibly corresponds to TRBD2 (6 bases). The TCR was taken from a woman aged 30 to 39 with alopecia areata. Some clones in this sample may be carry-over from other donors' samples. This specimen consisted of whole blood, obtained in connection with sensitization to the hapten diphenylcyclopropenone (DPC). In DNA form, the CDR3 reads TGTGCCAGCAGCTTAGTTGGGGGGTGGAAGCCCACAGATACGCAGTATTTT. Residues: CASSLVGGWKPTDTQYF. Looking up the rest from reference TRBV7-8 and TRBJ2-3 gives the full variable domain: GAGVSQSPRYKVAKRGQDVALRCDPISGHVSLFWYQQALGQGPEFLTYFQNEAQLDKSGLPSDRFFAERPEGSVSTLKIQRTQQEDSAVYLCASSLVGGWKPTDTQYFGPGTRLTVL.